What follows are 28 T cell receptor beta chains derived from one specimen sequenced in a study of blood T cell repertoires in COVID-19. Using immunoSEQ multiplex PCR, the repertoire was profiled, and TCRdb retains in-frame clones only, with some absent. The sample holds 200,000 to 250,000 clones; approximately 86% are singletons and the top ten take 2.5% to 3.5%. Sequences were obtained from peripheral blood. These receptors came from a woman in her 30s who had recovered from COVID-19.

V is TRBV6-5 and J is TRBJ1-5; weak D call: TRBD1 (6 bases). V was clipped by 2 bases and J by 4 bases, with 12 bases between them. CDR1 MNHEY and CDR2 SVGAGI come from the germline V gene. The CDR3 length is 15 residues. CDR3 coding DNA: TGTGCCAGCAGTTACACGCGGGGGGCAAATCAGCCCCAGCATTTT. Translated, it gives CASSYTRGANQPQHF.

The V gene is TRBV6-1, the J gene TRBJ1-2; D is unclear. Deletions cut 2 bases from V and 5 bases from J, with 9 bases between. This CDR3 has 13 amino acids. Per germline, CDR1 MNHNS and CDR2 SASEGT. CDR3 residues: CASSEWAEYGYTF. The CDR3 nucleotides read TGTGCCAGCAGTGAATGGGCAGAGTATGGCTACACCTTC.

The chain is built from TRBV7-6 and TRBJ2-2; 10 bases match TRBD1. V was clipped by 1 base and J by 4 bases; unmatched bases: 9. The CDR3 loop spans 18 amino acids. Per germline, CDR1 SGHVS and CDR2 FNYEAQ. The CDR3 bases are TGTGCCAGCAGCTTAGGACCGGACAGGGGGGGTGGCACCGGGGAGCTGTTTTTT. Its translation: CASSLGPDRGGGTGELFF. The whole variable domain, remainder taken from reference TRBV7-6 and TRBJ2-2, is GAGVSQSPRYKVTKRGQDVALRCDPISGHVSLYWYRQALGQGPEFLTYFNYEAQQDKSGLPNDRFSAERPEGSISTLTIQRTEQRDSAMYRCASSLGPDRGGGTGELFFGEGSRLTVL.

The gene calls are TRBV5-1 and TRBJ1-1, with D unclear. Trimming shortened V by 4 bases and J by 1 base, and 14 bases separated the two germline ends. The CDR3 length is 15 residues. Looked up from germline, CDR1 is SGHRS and CDR2 is YFSETQ. DNA of the CDR3: TGCGCCAGCAGCACTGATGGGCAGCCGAACACTGAAGCTTTCTTT. It encodes CASSTDGQPNTEAFF.

This clone occurred a few times. This chain connects TRBV10-1 to TRBJ1-1; TRBD1 agrees at 7 bases. The CDR3 length is 13 residues. V was clipped by 5 bases and J by 5 bases; unmatched bases: 5. Per germline, CDR1 WNHNN and CDR2 SYGVQD (reference sequence). As DNA, the CDR3 is TGCGCCAGCAGTTTGACAGGGTGGACTGAAGCTTTCTTT. It codes for CASSLTGWTEAFF.

The chain joins TRBV19 to TRBJ2-5; the D gene is possibly TRBD1 (6 bases). The CDR3 is made up of 12 amino acids. The V gene's germline CDR1 is LNHDA and CDR2 SQIVND (reference sequence). Trimming cost V 4 bases and J 10 bases, with 13 bases left between them. CDR3: CASSNKQGRQYF. CDR3 nucleotide sequence: TGTGCCAGTAGTAACAAACAGGGTCGCCAGTACTTC.

V and J are TRBV4-2 and TRBJ1-4; the match to TRBD1 covers 9 bases. The germline V gene encodes CDR1 LGHNA and CDR2 YNFKEQ. V trimming: 2 bases; J trimming: 7 bases; junction bases outside the gene matches: 8. CDR3 size: 16 residues. The CDR3 sequence is CASSQISGTGSEKLFF. The DNA for the CDR3 is TGTGCCAGCAGCCAAATCTCCGGGACAGGGAGTGAAAAACTGTTTTTT.

The rearrangement joins TRBV7-9 to TRBJ1-5; D gene uncertain. Germline values: CDR1 SEHNR, CDR2 FQNEAQ (reference sequence). V was shortened by 0 bases and J by 15 bases, with 12 bases between the two germline ends. This CDR3 region has 12 residues. The DNA for the CDR3 is TGTGCCAGCAGCTTAGCGGACGGACTTCGGCATTTT. Its protein product is CASSLADGLRHF.

The chain joins TRBV19 to TRBJ2-6, with D possibly being TRBD1 (5 bases). V lost 3 bases and J lost 3, with 12 bases in between. CDR3 length equals 16 residues. Germline V CDR1 and CDR2: LNHDA, SQIVND (reference sequence). The CDR3 DNA sequence: TGTGCCAGTAGTATCCCCAGGGTTAATGGGGCCAACGTCCTGACTTTC. Translated, it gives CASSIPRVNGANVLTF.

This chain joins TRBV19 and TRBJ2-7; 8 nucleotides match TRBD2. Germline values: CDR1 LNHDA, CDR2 SQIVND (reference sequence). This CDR3 comprises 15 residues. Trimming took 6 bases from V and 5 from J; bases not matched to a gene: 12. The CDR3 DNA reads TGTGCCAGTAGGACCTCAGCGGGGGCCCAGGACGAGCAGTACTTC. The encoded protein is CASRTSAGAQDEQYF.

The V and J genes are TRBV6-4 and TRBJ1-5, with D possibly being TRBD1 (5 bases). Trimming pared 4 bases from V and 3 bases from J, leaving 7 bases between. The CDR3 length is 13 residues. Germline CDR1 is MRHNA and CDR2 is SNTAGT. The CDR3 is CASSADNNQPQHF. The CDR3 coding sequence is TGTGCCAGCAGTGCGGACAACAATCAGCCCCAGCATTTT.

This clone was found once. The CDR3: CATSRVPAQVQNTIYF. CDR3 nucleotides: TGTGCCACCAGCAGAGTTCCCGCACAGGTCCAAAACACCATATATTTT. V gene TRBV15 combines with J gene TRBJ1-3; D is perhaps TRBD1 (5 bases). V lost 1 base and J lost 6, with 16 bases in between. The CDR3 has 16 residues. CDR1 is LNHNV and CDR2 is YYDKDF in the germline V gene (reference sequence).

The CDR3 DNA reads TGTGCCAGCAGCCCAAGAGGGTATGGCTACACCTTC. The encoded protein is CASSPRGYGYTF. The chain links TRBV11-2 to TRBJ1-2; D remains ambiguous. With 5 bases removed from V and 5 bases from J, the gap between germline ends came to 9 bases. CDR1 is SGHAT and CDR2 is FQNNGV in the germline V gene. The CDR3 has 12 residues.

The CDR3 loop reads CASKRRLADTDTQYF. The CDR3 DNA follows: TGTGCCAGTAAAAGACGACTAGCGGACACAGATACGCAGTATTTT. The chain is built from TRBV2 and TRBJ2-3; 9 bases are a match to TRBD2. J gave up 2 bases and V 9 bases, and 9 bases lay outside the gene matches. Germline V gene data show CDR1 as SNHLY and CDR2 as FYNNEI. The CDR3 contains 15 residues.

The chain couples TRBV2 to TRBJ2-1; 9 nucleotides match TRBD2. Germline lookup yields CDR1 SNHLY and CDR2 FYNNEI. The length of the CDR3 is 16 residues. Trimming cost V 4 bases and J 5 bases; bases outside gene matches: 9. CDR3 bases: TGTGCCAGCAGTGTTGGTTTAGCGGGGGCAGACAATGAGCAGTTCTTC. This translates into CASSVGLAGADNEQFF.

V gene TRBV3-1 (or the pseudogene TRBV3-2) combines with J gene TRBJ2-1; 10 positions agree with TRBD2. J gave up 4 bases and V 1 base, and 4 bases lay outside the gene matches. Per the germline V gene, CDR1 is LGHDT and CDR2 is YNNKEL (reference sequence). The CDR3 covers 16 residues. CDR3 nucleotide sequence: TGTGCCAGCAGCCAAGGAGCGGGGGGGCCTTACAATGAGCAGTTCTTC. Amino acids: CASSQGAGGPYNEQFF.

The chain employs TRBV6-5 and TRBJ2-5; 11 nucleotides match TRBD2. The germline V gene has CDR1 MNHEY and CDR2 SVGAGI. J was trimmed by 3 bases and V by 6 bases; bases with no gene match: 3. This CDR3 is 14 amino acids long. This CDR3 is CASSLLAGEETQYF. The CDR3 nucleotides read TGTGCCAGCAGCCTACTAGCGGGGGAAGAGACCCAGTACTTC.

V gene TRBV5-1 combines with J gene TRBJ2-1; 8 bases fit TRBD1. Trimming cost V 5 bases and J 1 base; bases outside gene matches: 5. From germline, CDR1 is SGHRS and CDR2 YFSETQ. CDR3 length: 15 residues. The CDR3 loop reads CASRFGTGSYNEQFF. CDR3 sequence (DNA): TGCGCCAGCAGATTTGGGACAGGATCCTACAATGAGCAGTTCTTC.

This clone is a singleton in its sample. The chain carries TRBV4-1 and TRBJ1-1; tentatively, D is TRBD1 (5 bases). The CDR3 loop spans 13 amino acids. The germline V and J ends were trimmed by 1 base and 11 bases, with 14 bases remaining between them. In germline, CDR1 is MGHRA, CDR2 YSYEKL. CDR3 coding DNA: TGCGCCAGCAGCCAAGCGGTCCAGGGCTCGGCTTTCTTT. Protein product: CASSQAVQGSAFF.

Only one count was recorded for this clone. The chain carries TRBV6-2 or TRBV6-3 and TRBJ1-5; the match to TRBD1 covers 10 bases. Germline lookup yields CDR1 MNHEY and CDR2 SVGEGT. The CDR3 length is 17 residues. With 6 bases clipped from V and 2 bases from J, the junction kept 10 bases outside the gene matches. The chain's CDR3 is CASSKHTGTGGNQPQHF. In DNA, the CDR3 is TGTGCCAGCAGCAAACATACCGGGACAGGGGGCAATCAGCCCCAGCATTTT.

This clone was recorded once. The CDR3: CASSQVTLPGQGYEQYF. CDR3 sequence (DNA): TGTGCCAGCAGCCAAGTAACACTTCCTGGACAGGGGTACGAGCAGTACTTC. This rearrangement joins TRBV3-1 (or the pseudogene TRBV3-2) to TRBJ2-7; TRBD1 aligns across 9 bases. The CDR3 length is 17 residues. The junction had 11 bases not matched to a gene; V was cut back by 1 base and J by 4 bases. Germline V lookup: CDR1 LGHDT, CDR2 YNNKEL (reference sequence).

The V gene is TRBV6-2 or TRBV6-3, the J gene TRBJ2-7, with TRBD1 matching 7 bases. Germline V CDR1 and CDR2: MNHEY, SVGEGT. After removal of 4 bases from V and 1 base from J, the junction contained 4 bases not matched to a gene. This CDR3 is 14 amino acids long. CDR3 protein: CASSWGTASYEQYF. The CDR3 coding sequence is TGTGCCAGCAGTTGGGGGACAGCTTCCTACGAGCAGTACTTC.

This clone has a single count. The rearrangement joins TRBV4-3 to TRBJ1-2; weak D call: TRBD1 (6 bases). The length of the CDR3 is 18 residues. V lost 3 bases to trimming and J lost 4 bases, with 24 bases between them. CDR1 is LGHNA, CDR2 YSLEER, per germline. The CDR3 sequence: CASSHLLGRGIEGYGYTF. CDR3 sequence (DNA): TGCGCCAGCAGCCACCTCTTGGGCAGGGGAATAGAAGGCTATGGCTACACCTTC.

The gene calls are TRBV3-1 (or the pseudogene TRBV3-2) and TRBJ2-5, with a weak D call TRBD1 (6 bases). There are 16 residues in the CDR3. Trimming took 0 bases from V and 1 from J, leaving 12 bases between them. Germline CDR1 reads LGHDT; CDR2 reads YNNKEL (reference sequence). The CDR3 nucleotides are TGTGCCAGCAGCCAAGATAGGGGGAGATCCCAAGAGACCCAGTACTTC. This translates into CASSQDRGRSQETQYF.

The V call is TRBV29-1, the J call TRBJ2-3; 10 positions match TRBD2. The CDR3 spans 19 residues. V gave up 1 base and J gave up 1 base; unmatched junction bases: 14. Germline CDR1 is SQVTM and CDR2 is ANQGSEA. The CDR3 reads CSVEGALAGVFSRTDTQYF. The DNA for the CDR3 is TGCAGCGTTGAAGGGGCCCTAGCGGGGGTATTCTCGCGCACAGATACGCAGTATTTT.

This chain connects TRBV11-2 to TRBJ1-2, with 8 bases matching TRBD1. CDR3 length equals 14 residues. Germline CDR1 SGHAT, CDR2 FQNNGV. With V trimmed by 4 bases and J by 4 bases, 5 bases remained unmatched. CDR3 bases: TGTGCCAGCAGCTGGGGACAGGCGTCCTATGGCTACACCTTC. Translated: CASSWGQASYGYTF. The variable domain in full, with the rest retrieved from reference TRBV11-2 and TRBJ1-2, is EAGVAQSPRYKIIEKRQSVAFWCNPISGHATLYWYQQILGQGPKLLIQFQNNGVVDDSQLPKDRFSAERLKGVDSTLKIQPAKLEDSAVYLCASSWGQASYGYTFGSGTRLTVV.

The chain employs TRBV4-3 and TRBJ2-1; a weak D match, TRBD1 (7 bases). The CDR3 loop spans 16 amino acids. Trimming cost V 0 bases and J 5 bases, with 14 bases left between them. Per the germline V gene, CDR1 is LGHNA and CDR2 is YSLEER. CDR3 coding DNA: TGCGCCAGCAGCCAAGAGTGGGACAGCGGGCACAATGAGCAGTTCTTC. This encodes CASSQEWDSGHNEQFF.

The chain links TRBV3-1 (or the pseudogene TRBV3-2) to TRBJ2-1, with 8 bases that match TRBD2. The CDR3 consists of 17 residues. Per germline, CDR1 LGHDT and CDR2 YNNKEL (reference sequence). Trimming at V came to 0 bases and at J to 2 bases, leaving 6 bases not matched to a gene. The CDR3 DNA reads as TGTGCCAGCAGCCAAGACGGAGCGGGGGAGCCCTACAATGAGCAGTTCTTC. This encodes CASSQDGAGEPYNEQFF.